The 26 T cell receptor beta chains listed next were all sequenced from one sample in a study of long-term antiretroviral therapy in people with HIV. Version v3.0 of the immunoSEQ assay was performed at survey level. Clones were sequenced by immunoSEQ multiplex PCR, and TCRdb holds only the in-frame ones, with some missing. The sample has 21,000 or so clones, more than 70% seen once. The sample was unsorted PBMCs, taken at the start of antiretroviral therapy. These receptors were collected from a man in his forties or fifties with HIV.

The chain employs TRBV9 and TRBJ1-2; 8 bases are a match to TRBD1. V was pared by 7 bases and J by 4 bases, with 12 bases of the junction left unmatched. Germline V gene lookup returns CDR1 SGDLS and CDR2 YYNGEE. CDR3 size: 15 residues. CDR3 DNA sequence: TGTGCCAGCGGGGGGCAGGGGGCATTAGGCTATGGCTACACCTTC. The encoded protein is CASGGQGALGYGYTF.

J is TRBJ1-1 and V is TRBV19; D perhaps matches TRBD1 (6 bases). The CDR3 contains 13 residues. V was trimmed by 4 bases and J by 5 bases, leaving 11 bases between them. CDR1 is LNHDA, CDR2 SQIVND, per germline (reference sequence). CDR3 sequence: CASSNRVGTEAFF. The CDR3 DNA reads TGTGCCAGTAGTAACAGGGTTGGGACTGAAGCTTTCTTT.

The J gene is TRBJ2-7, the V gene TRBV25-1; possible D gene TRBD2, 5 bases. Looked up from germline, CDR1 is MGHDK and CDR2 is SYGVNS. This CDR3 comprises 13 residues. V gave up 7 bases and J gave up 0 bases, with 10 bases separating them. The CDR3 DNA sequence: TGTGCCAGCACGTACGGACTCTCCTACGAGCAGTACTTC. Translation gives CASTYGLSYEQYF.

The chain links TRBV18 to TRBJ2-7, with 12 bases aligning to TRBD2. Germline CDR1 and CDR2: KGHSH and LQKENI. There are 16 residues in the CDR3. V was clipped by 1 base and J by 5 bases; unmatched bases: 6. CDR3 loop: CASSPLTLAGGHEQYF. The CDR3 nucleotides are TGTGCCAGCTCACCACTAACGCTAGCGGGGGGGCACGAGCAGTACTTC.

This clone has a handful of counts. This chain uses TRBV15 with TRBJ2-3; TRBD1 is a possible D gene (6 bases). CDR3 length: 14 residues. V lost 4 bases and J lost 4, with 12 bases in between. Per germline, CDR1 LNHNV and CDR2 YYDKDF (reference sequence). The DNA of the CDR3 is TGTGCCACCAGCATCGGGACAAAGGCAGATACGCAGTATTTT. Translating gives CATSIGTKADTQYF.

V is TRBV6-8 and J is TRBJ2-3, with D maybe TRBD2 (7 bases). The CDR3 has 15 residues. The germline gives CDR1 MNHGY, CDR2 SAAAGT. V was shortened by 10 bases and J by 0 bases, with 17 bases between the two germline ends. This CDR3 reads CAIGLEGGSTDTQYF. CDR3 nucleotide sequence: TGTGCCATCGGCCTTGAGGGGGGGAGCACAGATACGCAGTATTTT.

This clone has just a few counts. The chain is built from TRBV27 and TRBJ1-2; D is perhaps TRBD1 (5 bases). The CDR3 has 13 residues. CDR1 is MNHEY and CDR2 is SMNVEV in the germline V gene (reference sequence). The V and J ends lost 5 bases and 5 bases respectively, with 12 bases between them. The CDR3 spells CASSRTNYYGYTF. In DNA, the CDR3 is TGTGCCAGCAGTAGGACAAATTATTATGGCTACACCTTC.

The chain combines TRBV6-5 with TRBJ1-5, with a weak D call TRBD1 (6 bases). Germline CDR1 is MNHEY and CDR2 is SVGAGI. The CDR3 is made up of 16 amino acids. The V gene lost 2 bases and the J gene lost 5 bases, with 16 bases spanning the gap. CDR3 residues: CASSYKDRKLHQPQHF. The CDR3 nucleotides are TGTGCCAGCAGTTACAAGGACAGAAAACTACATCAGCCCCAGCATTTT.

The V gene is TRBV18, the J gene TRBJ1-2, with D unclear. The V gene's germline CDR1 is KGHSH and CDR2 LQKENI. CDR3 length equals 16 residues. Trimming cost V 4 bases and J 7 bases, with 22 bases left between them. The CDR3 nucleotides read TGTGCCAGCTCACAAGGACCGGAAGGTCTTGTTCGTGGCTACACCTTC. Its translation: CASSQGPEGLVRGYTF.

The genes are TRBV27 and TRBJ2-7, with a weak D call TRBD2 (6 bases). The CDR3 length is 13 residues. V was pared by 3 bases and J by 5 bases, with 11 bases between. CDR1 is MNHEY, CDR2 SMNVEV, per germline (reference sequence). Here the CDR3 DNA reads TGTGCCAGCAGTTTGAGGGAGGCCCACGAGCAGTACTTC. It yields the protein CASSLREAHEQYF.

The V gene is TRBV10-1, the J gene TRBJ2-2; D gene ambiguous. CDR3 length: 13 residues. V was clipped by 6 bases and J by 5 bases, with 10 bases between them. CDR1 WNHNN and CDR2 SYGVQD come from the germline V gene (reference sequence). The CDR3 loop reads CASSTLGTGELFF. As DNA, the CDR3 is TGCGCCAGCAGCACACTTGGAACCGGGGAGCTGTTTTTT.

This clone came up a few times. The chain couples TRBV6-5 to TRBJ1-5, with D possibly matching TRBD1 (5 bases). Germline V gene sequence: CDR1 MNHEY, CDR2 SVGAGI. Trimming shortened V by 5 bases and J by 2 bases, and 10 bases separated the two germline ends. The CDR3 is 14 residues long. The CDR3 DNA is TGTGCCAGCAGTCGGGGGGTTGGCAATCAGCCCCAGCATTTT. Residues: CASSRGVGNQPQHF.

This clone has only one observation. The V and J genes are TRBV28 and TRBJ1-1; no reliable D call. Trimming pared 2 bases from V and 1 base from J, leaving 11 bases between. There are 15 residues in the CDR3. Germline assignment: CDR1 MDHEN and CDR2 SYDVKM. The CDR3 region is CASSLGYWRNTEAFF. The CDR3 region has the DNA TGTGCCAGCAGTTTAGGTTATTGGAGGAACACTGAAGCTTTCTTT.

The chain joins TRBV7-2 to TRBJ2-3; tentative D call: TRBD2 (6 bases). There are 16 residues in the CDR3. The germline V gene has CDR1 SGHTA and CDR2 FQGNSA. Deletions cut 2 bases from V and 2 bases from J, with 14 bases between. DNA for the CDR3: TGTGCCAGCAGCTTAAACTGGGGGGAACCCACAGATACGCAGTATTTT. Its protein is CASSLNWGEPTDTQYF.

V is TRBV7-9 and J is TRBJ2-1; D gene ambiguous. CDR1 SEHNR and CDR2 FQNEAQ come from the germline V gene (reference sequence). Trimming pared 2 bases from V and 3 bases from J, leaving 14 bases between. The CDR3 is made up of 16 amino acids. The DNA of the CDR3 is TGTGCCAGCAGCTTATCATCATGGCAGGTCTACAATGAGCAGTTCTTC. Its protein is CASSLSSWQVYNEQFF.

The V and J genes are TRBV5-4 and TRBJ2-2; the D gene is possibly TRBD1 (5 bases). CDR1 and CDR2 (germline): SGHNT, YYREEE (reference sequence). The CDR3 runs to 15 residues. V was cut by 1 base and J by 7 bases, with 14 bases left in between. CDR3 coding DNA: TGTGCCAGCAGCTTGTGGGCAGGGTGGAGCGGGGAGCTGTTTTTT. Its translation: CASSLWAGWSGELFF.

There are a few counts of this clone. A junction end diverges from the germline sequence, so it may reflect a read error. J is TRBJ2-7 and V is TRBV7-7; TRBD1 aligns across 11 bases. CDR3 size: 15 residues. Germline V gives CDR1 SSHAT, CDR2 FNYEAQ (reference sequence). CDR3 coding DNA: TGTGCTAGCAGCCCCGGGACAGGGGGTTCCTACGAGCAGTACTTC. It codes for CASSPGTGGSYEQYF.

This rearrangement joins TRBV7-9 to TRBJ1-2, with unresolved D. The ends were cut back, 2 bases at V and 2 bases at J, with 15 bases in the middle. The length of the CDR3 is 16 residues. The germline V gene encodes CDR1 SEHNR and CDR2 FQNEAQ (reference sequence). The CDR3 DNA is TGTGCCAGCAGCTTACGGCGGGCGGCCTCGAACTATGGCTACACCTTC. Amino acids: CASSLRRAASNYGYTF.

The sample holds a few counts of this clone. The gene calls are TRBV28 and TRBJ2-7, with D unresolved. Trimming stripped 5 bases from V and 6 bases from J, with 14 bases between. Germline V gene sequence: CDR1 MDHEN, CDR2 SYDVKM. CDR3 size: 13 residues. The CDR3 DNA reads TGTGCCAGCAGTCTCGGGCCGGGCGGCGAGCAGTACTTC. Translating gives CASSLGPGGEQYF. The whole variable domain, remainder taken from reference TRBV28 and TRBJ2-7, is DVKVTQSSRYLVKRTGEKVFLECVQDMDHENMFWYRQDPGLGLRLIYFSYDVKMKEKGDIPEGYSVSREKKERFSLILESASTNQTSMYLCASSLGPGGEQYFGPGTRLTVT.

CDR3 amino acids: CAWSTGVGQPQHF. The CDR3 region has the DNA TGTGCCTGGAGTACCGGAGTAGGACAGCCCCAGCATTTT. The chain combines TRBV30 with TRBJ1-5; D is undetermined. CDR3 length equals 13 residues. V was pared by 2 bases and J by 7 bases, with 12 bases between. CDR1 and CDR2 (germline): GTSNPN, SVGIG (reference sequence).

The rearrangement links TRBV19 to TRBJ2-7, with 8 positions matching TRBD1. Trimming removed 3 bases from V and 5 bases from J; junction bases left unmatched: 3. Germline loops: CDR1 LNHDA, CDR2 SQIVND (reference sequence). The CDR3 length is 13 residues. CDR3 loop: CASSMWTGNEQYF. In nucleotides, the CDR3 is TGTGCCAGTAGTATGTGGACAGGGAACGAGCAGTACTTC.

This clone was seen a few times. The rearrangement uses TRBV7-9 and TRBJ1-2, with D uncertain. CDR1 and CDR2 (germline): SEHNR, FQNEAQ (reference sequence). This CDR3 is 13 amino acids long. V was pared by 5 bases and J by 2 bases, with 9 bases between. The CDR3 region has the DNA TGTGCCAGCAGCCGTGACGGGAACTATGGCTACACCTTC. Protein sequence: CASSRDGNYGYTF.

The CDR3 coding sequence is TGTGCCAGCAGTTACTCAGGGAGGGGTCAAGAGACCCAGTACTTC. The encoded protein is CASSYSGRGQETQYF. The chain uses TRBV6-5 and TRBJ2-5; TRBD2 agrees at 7 bases. This CDR3 spans 15 amino acids. V was clipped by 0 bases and J by 2 bases; unmatched bases: 3. CDR1 is MNHEY, CDR2 SVGAGI, per germline.

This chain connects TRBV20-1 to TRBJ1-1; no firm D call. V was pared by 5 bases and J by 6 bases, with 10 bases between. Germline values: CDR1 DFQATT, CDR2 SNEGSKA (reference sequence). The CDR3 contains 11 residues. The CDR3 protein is CSAEGTPEAFF. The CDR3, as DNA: TGCAGTGCTGAGGGCACCCCTGAAGCTTTCTTT.

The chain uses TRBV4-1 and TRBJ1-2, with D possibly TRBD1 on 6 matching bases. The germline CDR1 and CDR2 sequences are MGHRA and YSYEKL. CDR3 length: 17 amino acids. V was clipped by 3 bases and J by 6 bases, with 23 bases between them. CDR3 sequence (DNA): TGCGCCAGCAGCCAGGAGCAGGGGACACCTTACAGTCATGGCTACACCTTC. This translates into CASSQEQGTPYSHGYTF.

The CDR3 region has the DNA TGTGCCAGCAGTTTAGGGTTAACAGATACGCAGTATTTT. Amino acid sequence: CASSLGLTDTQYF. This chain links TRBV27 with TRBJ2-3; D is unresolved. The CDR3 has 13 amino acids. Looked up from germline, CDR1 is MNHEY and CDR2 is SMNVEV (reference sequence). Trimming pared 2 bases from V and 3 bases from J, leaving 6 bases between.